The 24 T cell receptor beta chains presented below share a single source sample, sequenced in a study of T cell repertoires in cytomegalovirus infection. Their recognized antigens are unknown. MiXCR, applied by TCRdb to the reads, yields one record per CDR3 protein. Of approximately 910,000 distinct CDR3 sequences in the sample, less than 40% were seen once. The starting material was cultured CD8+ T cells from PBMCs, obtained from culture after CMV antigen stimulation. The receptors were sampled from a human donor in good health (CMV status not recorded). Some clones in this sample may be carry-over from other donors' samples.

The chain uses TRBV2 and TRBJ2-1; 9 bases agree with TRBD2. This CDR3 has 16 residues. The germline gives CDR1 SNHLY, CDR2 FYNNEI. The ends lost 3 bases at V and 4 bases at J; junction bases unmatched: 7. In DNA, the CDR3 is TGTGCCAGCAGTGAGGATAGCGGGGGCCCTTACAATGAGCAGTTCTTC. Translated, it gives CASSEDSGGPYNEQFF. Full variable domain (remainder filled in from reference TRBV2 and TRBJ2-1): EPEVTQTPSHQVTQMGQEVILRCVPISNHLYFYWYRQILGQKVEFLVSFYNNEISEKSEIFDDQFSVERPDGSNFTLKIRSTKLEDSAMYFCASSEDSGGPYNEQFFGPGTRLTVL.

Many counts were recorded for this clonotype. The chain couples TRBV7-6 to TRBJ2-1; 7 bases map to TRBD2. Germline CDR1 SGHVS, CDR2 FNYEAQ. The CDR3 runs 16 residues. V gave up 1 base and J gave up 1 base; unmatched junction bases: 4. The CDR3 spells CASSLGGGESYNEQFF. CDR3 DNA: TGTGCCAGCAGCTTAGGCGGGGGAGAATCCTACAATGAGCAGTTCTTC.

The chain combines TRBV12-5 with TRBJ2-3, with D hard to call. V shed 3 bases and J shed 0 bases, with 7 bases lying between them. The length of the CDR3 is 14 residues. Germline V gives CDR1 LGHNT, CDR2 FRNRAP. The CDR3 nucleotides are TGTGCTAGTGGTTTTGGACCTAGCACAGATACGCAGTATTTT. Translating gives CASGFGPSTDTQYF.

This chain joins TRBV12-3 or TRBV12-4 and TRBJ1-6, with a possible D match to TRBD1 (5 bases). The V gene lost 7 bases and the J gene lost 14 bases, with 18 bases spanning the gap. The CDR3 length is 13 residues. The CDR3 sequence is CASIRGGDVSLHF. CDR3 sequence (DNA): TGTGCCAGCATCCGCGGGGGAGACGTCTCCCTCCACTTT.

The table lists this clonotype with a few counts. The V and J genes are TRBV29-1 and TRBJ2-1, with TRBD1 as a possible D gene (5 bases). Per the germline V gene, CDR1 is SQVTM and CDR2 is ANQGSEA. The CDR3 loop spans 13 amino acids. V lost 1 base to trimming and J lost 6 bases, with 10 bases between them. CDR3: CSVEGGRTNEQFF. The CDR3 DNA follows: TGCAGCGTTGAAGGGGGCAGGACCAATGAGCAGTTCTTC.

This clonotype was seen a few times. The gene calls are TRBV12-3 or TRBV12-4 and TRBJ1-1; D unclear. This CDR3 has 14 amino acids. The V end was cut by 8 bases, the J end by 3 bases, with 16 bases between. The CDR3 region is CASFSVGKHTEAFF. As DNA, the CDR3 is TGTGCCAGCTTTTCCGTGGGTAAGCACACTGAAGCTTTCTTT.

The chain's CDR3 is CASTPVGPYNSPLHF. CDR3 nucleotides: TGTGCCAGCACCCCTGTGGGTCCCTATAATTCACCCCTCCACTTT. The rearrangement uses TRBV28 and TRBJ1-6; D gene uncertain. V shed 7 bases and J shed 2 bases, with 12 bases lying between them. The germline V gene encodes CDR1 MDHEN and CDR2 SYDVKM. This CDR3 spans 15 amino acids.

This clonotype turned up a few times. The genes are TRBV6-6 and TRBJ1-1; D possibly corresponds to TRBD1 (6 bases). The CDR3 runs to 15 residues. Germline CDR1 and CDR2: MNHNY and SVGAGI (reference sequence). Trimming took 5 bases from V and 3 from J, leaving 16 bases between them. CDR3 residues: CASSLTGRGYTEAFF. In nucleotides, the CDR3 is TGTGCCAGCAGTCTAACAGGGAGGGGGTACACTGAAGCTTTCTTT.

The chain is built from TRBV5-8 and TRBJ2-2, with D possibly matching TRBD2 (5 bases). The germline V gene encodes CDR1 SGHTS and CDR2 YDEGEE. The V end lost 4 bases, the J end lost 6 bases, and 16 bases lay between the germline ends. This CDR3 is built from 15 residues. The CDR3 spells CASSLAPSVSGELFF. The CDR3 DNA follows: TGTGCCAGCAGCCTAGCACCCTCCGTTTCCGGGGAGCTGTTTTTT.

This clonotype has a count of ten or more. V and J are TRBV7-2 and TRBJ2-2; D call uncertain. The CDR3 is 15 residues long. Trimming stripped 6 bases from V and 7 bases from J, with 18 bases between. Looked up from germline, CDR1 is SGHTA and CDR2 is FQGNSA. The CDR3 loop is CASRNPRYTIGELFF. CDR3 DNA: TGTGCCAGCAGGAACCCGAGATACACCATCGGGGAGCTGTTTTTT.

The CDR3 DNA reads as TGTGCCAGCAGTCCCTTCGAACTAGCGGGGGGCACAGATACGCAGTATTTT. Protein: CASSPFELAGGTDTQYF. The genes are TRBV11-2 and TRBJ2-3; 11 nucleotides agree with TRBD2. The germline V gene encodes CDR1 SGHAT and CDR2 FQNNGV. The V gene end was trimmed by 6 bases and the J gene end by 1 base; junction bases not matched to a gene: 9. The CDR3 is 17 residues long.

The V and J genes are TRBV24-1 and TRBJ1-5; D is uncertain. With 5 bases removed from V and 4 bases from J, the gap between germline ends came to 11 bases. The CDR3 sequence is 14 residues long. The germline CDR1 and CDR2 sequences are KGHDR and SFDVKD. CDR3 nucleotides: TGTGCCACCAGTGCACTCTTTTGGAATCAGCCCCAGCATTTT. It encodes CATSALFWNQPQHF.

This clonotype showed up just a few times. This chain uses TRBV25-1 with TRBJ2-3, with TRBD1 as a possible D gene (6 bases). V was cut by 1 base and J by 6 bases, with 11 bases left in between. The germline CDR1 and CDR2 sequences are MGHDK and SYGVNS. The CDR3 totals 14 residues. CDR3 in amino acids: CASSEFTGMDTQYF. CDR3 nucleotides: TGTGCCAGCAGTGAATTCACAGGGATGGATACGCAGTATTTT.

The rearrangement joins TRBV5-1 to TRBJ2-2; D remains ambiguous. The germline V gene has CDR1 SGHRS and CDR2 YFSETQ. Trimming cost V 5 bases and J 4 bases, with 6 bases left between them. There are 12 residues in the CDR3. This CDR3 reads CASRYGTGELFF. CDR3 bases: TGCGCCAGCAGATACGGCACCGGGGAGCTGTTTTTT.

This clonotype came up a few times. J is TRBJ2-7 and V is TRBV7-6, with a weak D call TRBD2 (5 bases). V was cut by 1 base and J by 6 bases, with 10 bases left in between. CDR1 is SGHVS, CDR2 FNYEAQ, per germline. The CDR3 has 13 amino acids. The CDR3 sequence: CASSLGPAGEQYF. The CDR3 DNA follows: TGTGCCAGCAGCTTAGGGCCGGCGGGCGAGCAGTACTTC.

On this clonotype itself: A much larger clone is a single base away; this may be a read error. The chain couples TRBV7-8 to TRBJ2-3; 7 nucleotides match TRBD2. The CDR3 extends over 14 amino acids. The V gene's germline CDR1 is SGHVS and CDR2 FQNEAQ. As DNA, the CDR3 is TGTGTCAGCAGCCCGCGGGGGTACGGAGATACGCAGTATTTT. As protein: CVSSPRGYGDTQYF.

About this clonotype itself: A much larger clone differs by one base, so this may be a read error. The CDR3 DNA sequence: TGTGCCAGCAGCCCCCACTACGTGCAGTACTTC. Amino acid sequence: CASSPHYVQYF. The chain combines TRBV7-2 with TRBJ2-7; D is undetermined. The CDR3 has 11 residues. Germline CDR1 is SGHTA and CDR2 is FQGNSA.

This clonotype was seen more than once but under ten times. The gene calls are TRBV4-3 and TRBJ1-5; TRBD1 matches 7 bases. Germline CDR1 LGHNA, CDR2 YSLEER. V shed 1 base and J 6 bases; nucleotides not matched to a gene: 9. The CDR3 runs to 16 residues. CDR3 region: CASSQAHDREGQPQHF. The CDR3 region has the DNA TGCGCCAGCAGCCAAGCTCATGACAGGGAAGGTCAGCCCCAGCATTTT.

The sample holds a few counts of this clonotype. The chain combines TRBV10-3 with TRBJ2-2, with TRBD1 as a possible D gene (5 bases). This CDR3 has 13 residues. Germline CDR1 and CDR2: ENHRY and SYGVKD. V was clipped by 11 bases and J by 4 bases, with 14 bases between them. The CDR3 here is CALGVQSTGELFF. The CDR3 DNA is TGTGCCTTAGGGGTCCAAAGCACCGGGGAGCTGTTTTTT.

This chain connects TRBV28 to TRBJ2-1; 7 bases fit TRBD1. CDR1 MDHEN and CDR2 SYDVKM come from the germline V gene. Trimming at V came to 2 bases and at J to 7 bases, leaving 8 bases not matched to a gene. The CDR3 is 15 amino acids. CDR3: CASSLLGTAANEQFF. The CDR3, as DNA: TGTGCCAGCAGTTTACTCGGGACAGCAGCAAATGAGCAGTTCTTC.

This clonotype has just a few counts. The J gene is TRBJ2-1, the V gene TRBV6-1; D tentatively fits TRBD1 or TRBD2 (5 bases each). V lost 10 bases, J lost 0 bases, and 13 bases lay in between. CDR1 and CDR2 (germline): MNHNS, SASEGT. The CDR3 runs 14 residues. The CDR3 sequence: CATWGGGSYNEQFF. CDR3 nucleotide sequence: TGTGCCACATGGGGCGGAGGCTCCTACAATGAGCAGTTCTTC.

The chain carries TRBV2 and TRBJ2-1; D perhaps matches TRBD2 (6 bases). CDR3 length: 11 residues. Trimming removed 8 bases from V and 16 bases from J, with 18 bases in between. CDR1 is SNHLY and CDR2 is FYNNEI in the germline V gene. The CDR3 nucleotides read TGTGCCAGCGGAGGGCAGGGAAGGGAATTCTTC. This translates into CASGGQGREFF. Supplemented by reference TRBV2 and TRBJ2-1, the full variable domain reads EPEVTQTPSHQVTQMGQEVILRCVPISNHLYFYWYRQILGQKVEFLVSFYNNEISEKSEIFDDQFSVERPDGSNFTLKIRSTKLEDSAMYFCASGGQGREFFGPGTRLTVL.

In this sample, this clonotype turned up a few times. The chain links TRBV7-9 to TRBJ2-5, with 11 bases aligning to TRBD2. J gave up 5 bases and V 5 bases, and 10 bases lay outside the gene matches. This CDR3 region has 16 residues. Germline V gene data show CDR1 as SEHNR and CDR2 as FQNEAQ (reference sequence). CDR3 DNA sequence: TGTGCCAGCAGCACATACATACTAGCGGGGGATGAGACCCAGTACTTC. Translating it yields CASSTYILAGDETQYF.

In this sample, this clonotype turned up once. V is TRBV11-2 and J is TRBJ2-7; TRBD1 aligns across 7 bases. Germline lookup yields CDR1 SGHAT and CDR2 FQNNGV. J gave up 2 bases and V 4 bases, and 5 bases lay outside the gene matches. The CDR3 totals 14 residues. This CDR3 is CASSSFTGAYEQYF. The CDR3 coding sequence is TGTGCCAGCAGCTCCTTCACAGGGGCCTACGAGCAGTACTTC.